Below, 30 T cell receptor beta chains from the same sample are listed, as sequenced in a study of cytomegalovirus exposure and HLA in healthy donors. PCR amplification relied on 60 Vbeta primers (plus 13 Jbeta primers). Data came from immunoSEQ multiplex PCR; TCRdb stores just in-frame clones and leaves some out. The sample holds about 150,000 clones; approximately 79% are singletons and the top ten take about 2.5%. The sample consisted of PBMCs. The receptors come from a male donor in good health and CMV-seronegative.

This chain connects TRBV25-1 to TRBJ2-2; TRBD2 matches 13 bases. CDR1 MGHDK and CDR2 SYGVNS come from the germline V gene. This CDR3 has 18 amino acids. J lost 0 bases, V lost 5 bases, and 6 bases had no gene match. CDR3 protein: CASSPRGLAGSNTGELFF. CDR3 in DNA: TGTGCCAGCAGTCCCCGGGGACTAGCGGGGTCGAACACCGGGGAGCTGTTTTTT.

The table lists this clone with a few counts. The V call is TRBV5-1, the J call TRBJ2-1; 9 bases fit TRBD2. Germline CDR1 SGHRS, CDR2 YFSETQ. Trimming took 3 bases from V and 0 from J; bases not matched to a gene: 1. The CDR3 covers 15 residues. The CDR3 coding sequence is TGCGCCAGCAGCTCAGCGGGGGGCTCCTACAATGAGCAGTTCTTC. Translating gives CASSSAGGSYNEQFF.

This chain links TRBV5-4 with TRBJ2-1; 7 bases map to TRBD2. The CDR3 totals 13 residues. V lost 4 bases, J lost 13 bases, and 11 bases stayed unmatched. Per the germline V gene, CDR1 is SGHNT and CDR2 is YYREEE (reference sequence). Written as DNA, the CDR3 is TGTGCCAGCAGCCTCACACCCGGGGGGTCTCAGTTCTTC. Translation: CASSLTPGGSQFF.

Here the CDR3 DNA reads TGTGCCAGCAGCCCTGGGACAGGAGGGGGCGAGCAGTACTTC. This encodes CASSPGTGGGEQYF. The chain links TRBV13 to TRBJ2-7, with 8 bases lining up with TRBD1. The CDR3 extends over 14 amino acids. V shed 5 bases and J 6 bases; nucleotides not matched to a gene: 9. The V gene's germline CDR1 is PRHDT and CDR2 FYEKMQ (reference sequence).

The CDR3 DNA reads TGTGCCAGCTCACTTGTCGCGGGGGGGAGCACAGATACGCAGTATTTT. It yields the protein CASSLVAGGSTDTQYF. J is TRBJ2-3 and V is TRBV18, with TRBD2 identical over 9 bases. The CDR3 is 16 residues long. The junction had 5 bases not matched to a gene; V was cut back by 4 bases and J by 0 bases. Germline V gene data show CDR1 as KGHSH and CDR2 as LQKENI.

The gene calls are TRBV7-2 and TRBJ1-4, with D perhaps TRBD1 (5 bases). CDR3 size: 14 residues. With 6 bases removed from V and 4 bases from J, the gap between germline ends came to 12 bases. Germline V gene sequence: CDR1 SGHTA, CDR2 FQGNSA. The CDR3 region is CASSRSGINEKLFF. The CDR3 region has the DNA TGTGCCAGCAGTCGTTCAGGGATTAATGAAAAACTGTTTTTT.

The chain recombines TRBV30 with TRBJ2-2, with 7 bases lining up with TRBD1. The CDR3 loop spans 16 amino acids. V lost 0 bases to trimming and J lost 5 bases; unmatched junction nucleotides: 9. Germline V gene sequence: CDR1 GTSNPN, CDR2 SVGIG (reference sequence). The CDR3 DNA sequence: TGTGCCTGGAGTGTCGGTAGGGGGCTGGGGACCGGGGAGCTGTTTTTT. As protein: CAWSVGRGLGTGELFF.

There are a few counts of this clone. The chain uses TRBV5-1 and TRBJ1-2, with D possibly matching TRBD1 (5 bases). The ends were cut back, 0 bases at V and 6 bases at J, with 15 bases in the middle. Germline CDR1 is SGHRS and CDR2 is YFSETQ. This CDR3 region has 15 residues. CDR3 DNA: TGCGCCAGCAGCTTGGCCGGGCAAGGGGCCAATGGCTACACCTTC. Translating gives CASSLAGQGANGYTF.

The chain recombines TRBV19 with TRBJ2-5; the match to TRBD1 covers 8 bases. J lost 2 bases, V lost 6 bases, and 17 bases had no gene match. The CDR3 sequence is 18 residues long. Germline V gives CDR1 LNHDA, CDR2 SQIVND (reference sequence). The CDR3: CASRSYEGTDRAQETQYF. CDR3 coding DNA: TGTGCCAGTAGGAGCTACGAAGGGACGGACAGGGCGCAAGAGACCCAGTACTTC. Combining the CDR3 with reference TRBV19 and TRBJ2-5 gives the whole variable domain DGGITQSPKYLFRKEGQNVTLSCEQNLNHDAMYWYRQDPGQGLRLIYYSQIVNDFQKGDIAEGYSVSREKKESFPLTVTSAQKNPTAFYLCASRSYEGTDRAQETQYFGPGTRLLVL.

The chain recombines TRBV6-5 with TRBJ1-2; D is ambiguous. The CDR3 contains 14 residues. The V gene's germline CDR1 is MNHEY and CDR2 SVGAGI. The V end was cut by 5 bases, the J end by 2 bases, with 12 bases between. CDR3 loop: CASSDWTGNYGYTF. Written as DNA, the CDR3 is TGTGCCAGCAGTGACTGGACGGGGAACTATGGCTACACCTTC.

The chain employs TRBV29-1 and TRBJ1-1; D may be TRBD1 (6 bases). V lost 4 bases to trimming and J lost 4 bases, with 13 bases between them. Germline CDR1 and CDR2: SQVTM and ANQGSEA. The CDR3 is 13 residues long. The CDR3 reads CSVGSRGGTEAFF. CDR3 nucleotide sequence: TGCAGCGTTGGGTCCAGGGGTGGCACTGAAGCTTTCTTT.

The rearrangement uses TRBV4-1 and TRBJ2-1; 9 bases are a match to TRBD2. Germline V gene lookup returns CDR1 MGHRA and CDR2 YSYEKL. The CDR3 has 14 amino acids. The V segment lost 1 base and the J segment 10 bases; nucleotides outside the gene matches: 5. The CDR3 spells CASSQAFGLAEQFF. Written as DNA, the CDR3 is TGCGCCAGCAGCCAAGCTTTTGGACTAGCGGAGCAGTTCTTC.

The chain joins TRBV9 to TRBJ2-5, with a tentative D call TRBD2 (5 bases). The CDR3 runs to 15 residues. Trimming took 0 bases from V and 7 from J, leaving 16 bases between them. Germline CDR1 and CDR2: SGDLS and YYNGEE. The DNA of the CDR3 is TGTGCCAGCAGCGTAGCCACGGGATGGGATGTGACCCAGTACTTC. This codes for CASSVATGWDVTQYF.

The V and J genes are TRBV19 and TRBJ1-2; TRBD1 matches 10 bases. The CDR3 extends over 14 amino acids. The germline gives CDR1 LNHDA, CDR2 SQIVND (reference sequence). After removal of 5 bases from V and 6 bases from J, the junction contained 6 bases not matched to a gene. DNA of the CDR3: TGTGCCAGTAGTCAGACAGGGGGCGCTGATGGCTACACCTTC. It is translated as CASSQTGGADGYTF. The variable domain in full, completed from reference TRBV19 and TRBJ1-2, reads DGGITQSPKYLFRKEGQNVTLSCEQNLNHDAMYWYRQDPGQGLRLIYYSQIVNDFQKGDIAEGYSVSREKKESFPLTVTSAQKNPTAFYLCASSQTGGADGYTFGSGTRLTVV.

CDR3 sequence: CASSLEETGELFF. DNA of the CDR3: TGTGCCAGCAGCTTAGAAGAGACCGGGGAGCTGTTTTTT. The J gene is TRBJ2-2, the V gene TRBV7-8; no clear D. Germline V gene sequence: CDR1 SGHVS, CDR2 FQNEAQ. Trimming took off 1 base at V and 5 bases at J, with 5 bases between the two ends. The CDR3 contains 13 residues. Full variable domain (missing parts from reference TRBV7-8 and TRBJ2-2): GAGVSQSPRYKVAKRGQDVALRCDPISGHVSLFWYQQALGQGPEFLTYFQNEAQLDKSGLPSDRFFAERPEGSVSTLKIQRTQQEDSAVYLCASSLEETGELFFGEGSRLTVL.

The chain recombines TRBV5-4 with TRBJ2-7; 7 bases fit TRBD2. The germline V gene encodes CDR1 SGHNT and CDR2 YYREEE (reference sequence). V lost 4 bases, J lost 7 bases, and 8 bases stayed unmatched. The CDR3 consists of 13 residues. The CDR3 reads CASSPDGGWEQYF. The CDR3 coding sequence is TGTGCCAGCAGCCCCGACGGGGGGTGGGAGCAGTACTTC.

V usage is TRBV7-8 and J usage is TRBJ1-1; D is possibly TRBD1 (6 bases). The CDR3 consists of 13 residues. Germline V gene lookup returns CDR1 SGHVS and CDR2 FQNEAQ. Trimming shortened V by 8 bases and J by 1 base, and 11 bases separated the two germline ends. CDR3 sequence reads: CASGRGTNTEAFF. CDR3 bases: TGTGCCAGCGGGAGGGGGACGAACACTGAAGCTTTCTTT.

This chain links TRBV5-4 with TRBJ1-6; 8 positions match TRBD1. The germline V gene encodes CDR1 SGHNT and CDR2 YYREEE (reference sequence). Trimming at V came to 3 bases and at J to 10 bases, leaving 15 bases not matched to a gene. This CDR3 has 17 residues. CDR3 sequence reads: CASSSTQTGGPKSPLHF. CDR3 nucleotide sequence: TGTGCCAGCAGCTCGACCCAAACAGGGGGGCCTAAGTCACCCCTCCACTTT.

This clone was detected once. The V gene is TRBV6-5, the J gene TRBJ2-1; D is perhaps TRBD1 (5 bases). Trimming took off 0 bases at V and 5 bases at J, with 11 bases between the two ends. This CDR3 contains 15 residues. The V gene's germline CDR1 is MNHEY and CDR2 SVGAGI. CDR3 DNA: TGTGCCAGCAGTTACTCGTATCGCAGGGACAATGAGCAGTTCTTC. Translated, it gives CASSYSYRRDNEQFF.

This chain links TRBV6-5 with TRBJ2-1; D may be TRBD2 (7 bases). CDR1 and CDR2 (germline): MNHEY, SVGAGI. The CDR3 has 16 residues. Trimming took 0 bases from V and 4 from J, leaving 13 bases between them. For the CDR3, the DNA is TGTGCCAGCAGTTACTCGGAGGCGGGGGCGTACAATGAGCAGTTCTTC. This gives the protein CASSYSEAGAYNEQFF.

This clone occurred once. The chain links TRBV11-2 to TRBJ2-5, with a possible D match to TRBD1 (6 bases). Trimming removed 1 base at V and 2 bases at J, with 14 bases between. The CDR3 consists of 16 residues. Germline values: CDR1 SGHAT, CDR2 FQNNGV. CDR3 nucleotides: TGTGCCAGCAGCTTAGGCCCACAGGGCGCACAAGAGACCCAGTACTTC. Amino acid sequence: CASSLGPQGAQETQYF. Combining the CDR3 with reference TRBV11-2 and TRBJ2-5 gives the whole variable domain EAGVAQSPRYKIIEKRQSVAFWCNPISGHATLYWYQQILGQGPKLLIQFQNNGVVDDSQLPKDRFSAERLKGVDSTLKIQPAKLEDSAVYLCASSLGPQGAQETQYFGPGTRLLVL.

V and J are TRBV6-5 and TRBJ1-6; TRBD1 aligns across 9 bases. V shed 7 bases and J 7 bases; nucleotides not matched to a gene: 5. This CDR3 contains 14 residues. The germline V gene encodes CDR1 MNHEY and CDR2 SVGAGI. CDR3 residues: CASTQDRGNSPLHF. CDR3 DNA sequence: TGTGCCAGCACCCAGGACAGGGGCAATTCACCCCTCCACTTT.

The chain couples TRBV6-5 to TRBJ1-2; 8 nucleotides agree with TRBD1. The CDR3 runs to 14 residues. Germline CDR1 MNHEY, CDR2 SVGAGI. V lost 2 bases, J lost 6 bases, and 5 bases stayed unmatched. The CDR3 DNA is TGTGCCAGCAGTTACCTGGGACAGGCAAATGGCTACACCTTC. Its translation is CASSYLGQANGYTF.

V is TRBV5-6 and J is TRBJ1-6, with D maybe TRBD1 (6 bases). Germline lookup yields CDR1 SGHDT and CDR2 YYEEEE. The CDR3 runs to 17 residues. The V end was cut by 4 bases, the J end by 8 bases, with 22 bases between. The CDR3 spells CASSHRQETGSYSPLHF. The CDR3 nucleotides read TGTGCCAGCAGCCACAGACAGGAGACCGGGTCATATTCACCCCTCCACTTT.

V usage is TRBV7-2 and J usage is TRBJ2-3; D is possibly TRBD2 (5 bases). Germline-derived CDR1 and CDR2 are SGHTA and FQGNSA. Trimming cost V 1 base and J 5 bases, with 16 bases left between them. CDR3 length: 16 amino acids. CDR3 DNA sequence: TGTGCCAGCAGCTTAGTATTCGGGAATAGAGGAGATACGCAGTATTTT. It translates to CASSLVFGNRGDTQYF.

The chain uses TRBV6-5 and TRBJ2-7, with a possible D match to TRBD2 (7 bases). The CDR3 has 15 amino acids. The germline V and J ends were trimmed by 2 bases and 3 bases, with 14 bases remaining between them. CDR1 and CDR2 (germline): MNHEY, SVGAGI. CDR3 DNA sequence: TGTGCCAGCAGTTACGGGGGGGCGAAGATCTACGAGCAGTACTTC. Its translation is CASSYGGAKIYEQYF.

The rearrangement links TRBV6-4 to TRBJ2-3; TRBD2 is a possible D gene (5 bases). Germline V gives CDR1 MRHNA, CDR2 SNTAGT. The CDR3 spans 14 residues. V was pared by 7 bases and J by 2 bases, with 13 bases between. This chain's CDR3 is CASISGVPTDTQYF. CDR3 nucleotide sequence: TGTGCCAGCATTTCCGGGGTACCCACAGATACGCAGTATTTT.

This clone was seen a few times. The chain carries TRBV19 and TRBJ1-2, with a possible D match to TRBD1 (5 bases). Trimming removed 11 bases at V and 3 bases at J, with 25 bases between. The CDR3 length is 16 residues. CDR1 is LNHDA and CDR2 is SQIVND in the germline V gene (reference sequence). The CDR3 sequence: CAGSTGGGGSHYGYTF. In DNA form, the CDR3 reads TGTGCCGGCTCAACGGGGGGAGGCGGCTCACACTATGGCTACACCTTC.

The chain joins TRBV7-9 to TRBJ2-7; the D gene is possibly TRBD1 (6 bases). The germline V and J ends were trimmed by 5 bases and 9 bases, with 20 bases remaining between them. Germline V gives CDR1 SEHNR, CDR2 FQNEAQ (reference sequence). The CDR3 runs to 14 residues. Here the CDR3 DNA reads TGTGCCAGCAGCCGGCAAACCGAAACAGGGCGGCAGTACTTC. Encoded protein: CASSRQTETGRQYF.

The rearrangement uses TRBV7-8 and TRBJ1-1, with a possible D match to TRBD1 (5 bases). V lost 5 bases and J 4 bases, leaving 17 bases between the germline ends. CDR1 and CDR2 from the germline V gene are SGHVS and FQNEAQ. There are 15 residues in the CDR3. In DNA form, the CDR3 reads TGTGCCAGCAGCCTAGGGTGGGGGGACGGCACTGAAGCTTTCTTT. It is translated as CASSLGWGDGTEAFF.